This T cell receptor beta chain came from a study of shared clonotypes between healthy human individuals. The run depth of the assay was deep. How the authors handled the data: Filtering was not the same, since immunoSEQ gave junction-only sequences without quality scores. The table came from immunoSEQ multiplex PCR; TCRdb's copy has only in-frame clones and leaves some out. D and trimming were read from the DNA, whereas the V and J calls and clone size are those reported in that table. Of roughly 1,600,000 clones in the sample, around 98.5% were seen once. The CDR3 totals 15 residues. Germline lookup yields CDR1 SNHLY and CDR2 FYNNEI. V was pared by 11 bases and J by 0 bases, with 12 bases of the junction left unmatched.

Sequencing was done on a sample of naive CD4+ T cells sorted from blood. Subset here: CD45RA+ positively selected. This chain joins TRBV2 and TRBJ2-7, with TRBD1 matching 8 bases. This TCR came from a man younger than 40 in good health. The CDR3 is CAGGEGQASSYEQYF. As DNA, the CDR3 is TGTGCCGGGGGAGAGGGACAGGCAAGCTCCTACGAGCAGTACTTC.